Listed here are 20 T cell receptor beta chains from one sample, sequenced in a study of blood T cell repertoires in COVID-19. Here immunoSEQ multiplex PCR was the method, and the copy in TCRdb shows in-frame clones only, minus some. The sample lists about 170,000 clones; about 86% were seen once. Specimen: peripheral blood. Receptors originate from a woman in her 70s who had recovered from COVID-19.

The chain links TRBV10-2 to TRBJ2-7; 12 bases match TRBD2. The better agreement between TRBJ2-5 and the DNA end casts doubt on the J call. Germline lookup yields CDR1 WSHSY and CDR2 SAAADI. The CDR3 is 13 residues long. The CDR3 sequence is CATQTSGGETQYF. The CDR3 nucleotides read TGCGCCACCCAGACTAGCGGGGGCGAGACCCAGTACTTC.

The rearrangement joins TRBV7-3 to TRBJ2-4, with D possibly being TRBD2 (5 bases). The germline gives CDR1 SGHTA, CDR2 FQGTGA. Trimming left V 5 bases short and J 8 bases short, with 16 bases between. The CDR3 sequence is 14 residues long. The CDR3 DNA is TGTGCCAGCAGCCCCAGTCGCTGGGGAGACATTCAGTACTTC. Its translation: CASSPSRWGDIQYF. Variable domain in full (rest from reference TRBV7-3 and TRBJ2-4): GAGVSQTPSNKVTEKGKYVELRCDPISGHTALYWYRQSLGQGPEFLIYFQGTGAADDSGLPNDRFFAVRPEGSVSTLKIQRTERGDSAVYLCASSPSRWGDIQYFGAGTRLSVL.

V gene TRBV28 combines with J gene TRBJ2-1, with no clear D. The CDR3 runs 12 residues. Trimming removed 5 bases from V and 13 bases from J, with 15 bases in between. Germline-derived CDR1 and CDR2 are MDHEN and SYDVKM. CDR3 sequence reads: CASSVTITEQFF. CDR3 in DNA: TGTGCCAGCAGTGTAACTATAACGGAACAGTTCTTC.

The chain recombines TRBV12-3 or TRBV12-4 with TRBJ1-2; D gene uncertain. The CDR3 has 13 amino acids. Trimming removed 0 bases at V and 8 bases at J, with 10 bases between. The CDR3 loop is CASSLALGGGYTF. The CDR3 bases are TGTGCCAGCAGTTTAGCGCTAGGTGGGGGCTACACCTTC.

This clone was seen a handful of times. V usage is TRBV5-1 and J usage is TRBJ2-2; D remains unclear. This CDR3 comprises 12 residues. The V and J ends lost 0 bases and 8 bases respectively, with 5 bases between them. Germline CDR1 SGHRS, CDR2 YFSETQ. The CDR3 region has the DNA TGCGCCAGCAGCTTGGCGGGTGGGGAGCTGTTTTTT. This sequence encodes CASSLAGGELFF.

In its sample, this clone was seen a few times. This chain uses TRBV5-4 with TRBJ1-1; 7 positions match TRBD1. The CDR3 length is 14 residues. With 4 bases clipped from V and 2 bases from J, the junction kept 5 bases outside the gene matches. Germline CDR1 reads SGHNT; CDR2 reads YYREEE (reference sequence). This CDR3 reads CASSNRDRNTEAFF. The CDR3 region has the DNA TGTGCCAGCAGCAACCGGGACAGAAACACTGAAGCTTTCTTT.

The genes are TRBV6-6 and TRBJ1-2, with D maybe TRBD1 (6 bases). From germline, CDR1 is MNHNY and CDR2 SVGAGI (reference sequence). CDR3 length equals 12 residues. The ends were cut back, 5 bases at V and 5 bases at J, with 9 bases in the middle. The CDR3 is CASSPDSYGYTF. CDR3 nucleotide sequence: TGTGCCAGCAGTCCGGACAGTTATGGCTACACCTTC.

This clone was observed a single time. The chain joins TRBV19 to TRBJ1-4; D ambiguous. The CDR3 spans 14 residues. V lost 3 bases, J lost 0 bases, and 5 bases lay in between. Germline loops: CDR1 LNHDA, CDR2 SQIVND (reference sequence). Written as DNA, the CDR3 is TGTGCCAGTAGTATGGCGGCAACTAATGAAAAACTGTTTTTT. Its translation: CASSMAATNEKLFF.

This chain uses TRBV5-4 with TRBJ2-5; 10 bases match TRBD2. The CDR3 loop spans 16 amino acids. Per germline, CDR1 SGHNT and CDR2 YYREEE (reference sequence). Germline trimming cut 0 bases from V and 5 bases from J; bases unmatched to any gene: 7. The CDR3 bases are TGTGCCAGCAGCTTGGGGACTAGCGGAGCCGGGGAGACCCAGTACTTC. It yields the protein CASSLGTSGAGETQYF.

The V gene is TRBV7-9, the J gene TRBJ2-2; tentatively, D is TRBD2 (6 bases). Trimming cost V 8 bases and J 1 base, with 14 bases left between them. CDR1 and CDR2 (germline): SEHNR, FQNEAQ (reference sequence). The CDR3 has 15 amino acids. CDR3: CASPIGRGNTGELFF. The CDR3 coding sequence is TGTGCCAGCCCAATTGGGCGGGGGAACACCGGGGAGCTGTTTTTT.

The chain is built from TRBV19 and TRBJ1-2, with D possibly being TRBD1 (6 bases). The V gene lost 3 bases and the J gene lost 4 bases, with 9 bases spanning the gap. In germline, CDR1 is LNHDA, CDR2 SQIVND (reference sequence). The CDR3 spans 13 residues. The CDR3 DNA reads TGTGCCAGTAGTATCAGGGGCATCTATGGCTACACCTTC. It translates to CASSIRGIYGYTF.

In nucleotides, the CDR3 is TGTGCCAGCAGCTTGGGGCCCAGCTCCTACAATGAGCAGTTCTTC. This sequence encodes CASSLGPSSYNEQFF. The gene calls are TRBV7-3 and TRBJ2-1; maybe TRBD1 (5 bases). The CDR3 spans 15 residues. Trimming took off 3 bases at V and 0 bases at J, with 9 bases between the two ends. The germline gives CDR1 SGHTA, CDR2 FQGTGA.

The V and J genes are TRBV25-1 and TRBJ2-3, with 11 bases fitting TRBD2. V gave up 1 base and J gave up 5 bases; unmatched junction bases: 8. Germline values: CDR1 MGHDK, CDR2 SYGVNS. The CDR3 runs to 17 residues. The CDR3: CASSEFLAGGGGDTQYF. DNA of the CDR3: TGTGCCAGCAGTGAATTCCTAGCGGGAGGAGGAGGAGATACGCAGTATTTT.

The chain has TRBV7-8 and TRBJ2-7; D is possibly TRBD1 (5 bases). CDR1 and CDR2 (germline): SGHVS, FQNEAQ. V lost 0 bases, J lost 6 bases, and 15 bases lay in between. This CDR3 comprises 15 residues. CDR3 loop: CASSLAGRAAGEQYF. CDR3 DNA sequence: TGTGCCAGCAGCTTAGCTGGCAGGGCCGCCGGCGAGCAGTACTTC.

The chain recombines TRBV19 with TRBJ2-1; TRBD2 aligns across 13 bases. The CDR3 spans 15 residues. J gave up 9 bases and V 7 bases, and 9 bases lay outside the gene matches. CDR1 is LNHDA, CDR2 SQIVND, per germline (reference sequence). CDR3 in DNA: TGTGCCAGTAAAGATACTAGCGGGAGGGGTGGTGAGCAGTTCTTC. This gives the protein CASKDTSGRGGEQFF.

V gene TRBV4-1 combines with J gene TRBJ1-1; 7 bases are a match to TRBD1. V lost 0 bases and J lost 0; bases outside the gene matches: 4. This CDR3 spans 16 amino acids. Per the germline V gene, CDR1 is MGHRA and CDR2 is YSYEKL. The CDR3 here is CASSQDDREMNTEAFF. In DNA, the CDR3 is TGCGCCAGCAGCCAAGACGACAGGGAGATGAACACTGAAGCTTTCTTT.

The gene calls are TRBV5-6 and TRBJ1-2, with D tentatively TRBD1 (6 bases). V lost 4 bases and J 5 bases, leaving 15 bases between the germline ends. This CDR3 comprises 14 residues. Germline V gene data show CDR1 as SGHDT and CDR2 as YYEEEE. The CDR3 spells CASSRRGAQYGYTF. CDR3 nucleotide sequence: TGTGCCAGCAGCCGGCGGGGGGCCCAATATGGCTACACCTTC.

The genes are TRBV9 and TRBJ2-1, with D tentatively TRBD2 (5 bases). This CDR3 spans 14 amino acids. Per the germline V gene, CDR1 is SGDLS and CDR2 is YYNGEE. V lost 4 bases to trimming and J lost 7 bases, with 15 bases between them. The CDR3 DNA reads TGTGCCAGCAGCACCAATCCCCGAGGGAATGAGCAGTTCTTC. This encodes CASSTNPRGNEQFF. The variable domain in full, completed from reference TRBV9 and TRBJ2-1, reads DSGVTQTPKHLITATGQRVTLRCSPRSGDLSVYWYQQSLDQGLQFLIQYYNGEERAKGNILERFSAQQFPDLHSELNLSSLELGDSALYFCASSTNPRGNEQFFGPGTRLTVL.

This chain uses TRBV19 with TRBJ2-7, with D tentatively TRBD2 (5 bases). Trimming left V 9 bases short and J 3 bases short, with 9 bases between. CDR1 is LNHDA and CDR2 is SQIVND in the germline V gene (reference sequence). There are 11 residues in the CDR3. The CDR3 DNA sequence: TGTGCCAGCGAAAGCGGCTACGAGCAGTACTTC. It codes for CASESGYEQYF.

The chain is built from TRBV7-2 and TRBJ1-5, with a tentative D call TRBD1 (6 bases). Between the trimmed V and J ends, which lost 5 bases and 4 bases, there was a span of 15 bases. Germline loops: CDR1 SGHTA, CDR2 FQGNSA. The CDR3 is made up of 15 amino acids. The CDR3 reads CASSPQGPLNQPQHF. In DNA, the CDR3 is TGTGCCAGCAGCCCACAGGGTCCCCTTAATCAGCCCCAGCATTTT.